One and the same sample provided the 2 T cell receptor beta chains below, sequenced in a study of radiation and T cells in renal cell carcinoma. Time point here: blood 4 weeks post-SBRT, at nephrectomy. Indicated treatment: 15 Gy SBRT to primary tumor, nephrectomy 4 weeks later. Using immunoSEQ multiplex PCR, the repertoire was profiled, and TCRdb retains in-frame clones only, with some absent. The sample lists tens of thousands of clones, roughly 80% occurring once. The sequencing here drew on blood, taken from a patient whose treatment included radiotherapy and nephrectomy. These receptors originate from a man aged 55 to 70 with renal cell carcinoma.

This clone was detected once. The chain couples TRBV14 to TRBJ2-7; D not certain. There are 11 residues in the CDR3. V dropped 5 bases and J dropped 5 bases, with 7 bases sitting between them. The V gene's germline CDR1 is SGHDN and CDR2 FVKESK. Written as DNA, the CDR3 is TGTGCCAGCAGCTTTCGGGACGAGCAGTACTTC. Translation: CASSFRDEQYF.

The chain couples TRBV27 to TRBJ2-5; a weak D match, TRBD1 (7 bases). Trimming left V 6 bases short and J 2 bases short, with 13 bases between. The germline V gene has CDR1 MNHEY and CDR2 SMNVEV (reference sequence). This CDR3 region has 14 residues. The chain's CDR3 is CASRRGQTQETQYF. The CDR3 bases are TGTGCCAGCAGGCGGGGACAGACACAAGAGACCCAGTACTTC.